This entry concerns a single T cell receptor beta chain. Its antigen is currently unknown. This record comes from a study of T cell responses to AZD1222 COVID-19 vaccine. Study-wide points: The study reported that nearly half of spike-specific TCRs target unmutated variant regions. The peak T cell response came first, and repertoires were sampled only after it. White British donors predominated, females outnumbered males, and clonal diversity was possibly underestimated. Mapped onto spike, vaccine-associated CD4 TCRs spanned it and were dominant at 160-218 and 743-854.

TCRdb's copy holds only in-frame clones and misses some; the assay was immunoSEQ multiplex PCR. Here the sample spans fewer than 150,000 clones, 88% being singletons. The material sequenced was peripheral blood, taken 28 days after the second AZD1222 dose. The sequence was collected from an adult who received the AZD1222 COVID-19 vaccine.

The CDR3 loop is CSAQMTSGGYEQYF. In nucleotides, the CDR3 is TGCAGCGCCCAAATGACTAGCGGGGGTTACGAGCAGTACTTC. The chain is built from TRBV29-1 and TRBJ2-7, with 12 bases fitting TRBD2. V was pared by 7 bases and J by 4 bases, with 8 bases of the junction left unmatched. Germline-derived CDR1 and CDR2 are SQVTM and ANQGSEA. This CDR3 has 14 residues.